Listed below are T cell receptor beta chains from one sample, sequenced in a study of blood T cell repertoires in COVID-19. Profiling relied on immunoSEQ multiplex PCR, and the TCRdb table lists in-frame clones only, not all of them. The sample lists hundreds of thousands of clones; 85% to 90% were seen once. The sequenced sample consisted of peripheral blood. Every receptor here comes from a woman aged 18-30 years with acute or convalescent COVID-19. Both conserved end residues are part of each CDR3. D genes are given only for firm matches. Size tells how often a clone was seen (once, few, many) or the class of an expanded clone, and some rows leave it out.

v_gene	j_gene	abundance	d_gene	CDR3nt	CDR3aa
TRBV27	TRBJ1-4	NA	TRBD1	TGTGCCAGCAGTTCCCGGGACAGGGATGAAAAACTGTTTTTT	CASSSRDRDEKLFF
TRBV12-3/TRBV12-4	TRBJ2-3	NA	NA	TGTGCCAGCACCCTGGGGCCAGATACGCAGTATTTT	CASTLGPDTQYF
TRBV18	TRBJ1-2	NA	NA	TGTGCCAGCTCACCTACTCCGGGGTTTAACTATGGCTACACCTTC	CASSPTPGFNYGYTF
TRBV24-1	TRBJ1-1	NA	TRBD1	TGTGCCACCAGTGACCGGACAGGGACATCTGAAGCTTTCTTT	CATSDRTGTSEAFF
TRBV10-2	TRBJ1-1	NA	TRBD1	TGCGCCGGGGCCCCACAGGGGGAGAACACTGAAGCTTTCTTT	CAGAPQGENTEAFF
TRBV7-2	TRBJ2-7	NA	NA	TGTGCCAGCAGCTTAGGTAGCAGATTATACGAGCAGTACTTC	CASSLGSRLYEQYF
TRBV18	TRBJ1-1	NA	TRBD1	TGTGCCAGCTCACCAACGGGACAGGGAGTCGAAGCTTTCTTT	CASSPTGQGVEAFF
TRBV3-1/TRBV3-2	TRBJ2-1	NA	NA	TGTGCCAGCAGCCGCGGTGCGGGCTCTGAGCAGTTCTTC	CASSRGAGSEQFF
TRBV30	TRBJ1-1	NA	NA	TGTGCCTGGAAAGATGCAGGGCCTGAAGCTTTCTTT	CAWKDAGPEAFF
TRBV5-5	TRBJ1-1	NA	NA	TGTGCCAGCAGCTTGAAGACAGCGAACACTGAAGCTTTCTTT	CASSLKTANTEAFF
TRBV11-2	TRBJ1-5	NA	TRBD1	TGTGCCAGCAGCCCGGGGACAGGGTGGCGGCCCCAGCATTTT	CASSPGTGWRPQHF
TRBV5-6	TRBJ2-5	NA	TRBD2	TGTGCCAGCAGCTTTAAGCGGGGGGCCCAAGAGACCCAGTACTTC	CASSFKRGAQETQYF
TRBV7-9	TRBJ1-2	NA	NA	TGTGCCAGCAGCTTTAACGGGGAAAACTATGGCTACACCTTC	CASSFNGENYGYTF
TRBV18	TRBJ1-1	NA	NA	TGTGCCAGCTCAGCCACGGGGATAACTGAAGCTTTCTTT	CASSATGITEAFF
TRBV5-1	TRBJ2-7	NA	TRBD1	TGCGCCAGCAGCTTGGCCGGACAGGGCCACGAGCAGTACTTC	CASSLAGQGHEQYF
TRBV27	TRBJ2-7	NA	NA	TGTGCCAGCAGTTTATTGCCAGGGGACCTCTACGAGCAGTACTTC	CASSLLPGDLYEQYF
TRBV11-2	TRBJ1-1	NA	NA	TGTGCCATCGCGGGGACGGGGGGTCGGTACACTGAAGCTTTCTTT	CAIAGTGGRYTEAFF
TRBV5-5	TRBJ1-1	NA	NA	TGTGCCAGCAGCAGTTACAGGGCATCGGGCACTGAAGCTTTCTTT	CASSSYRASGTEAFF
TRBV18	TRBJ1-5	NA	TRBD1	TGTGCCAGCTCACCCGGACAGGGGAACAATCAGCCCCAGCATTTT	CASSPGQGNNQPQHF
TRBV7-2	TRBJ2-3	NA	TRBD2	TGTGCCAGCAGCTTAAACGGGGCTAGCGGGGGGGCCACAGATACGCAGTATTTT	CASSLNGASGGATDTQYF
TRBV5-1	TRBJ1-1	NA	NA	TGCGCCAGCTCCCGCGGAGACTACAACACTGAAGCTTTCTTT	CASSRGDYNTEAFF
TRBV5-1	TRBJ1-4	once	TRBD1	TGCGCCAGTACCAACAGGGGGTTGGAAGAAAAACTGTTTTTT	CASTNRGLEEKLFF
TRBV5-4	TRBJ1-2	NA	TRBD1	TGTGCCAGCAGCGTACAGGGGGCGCGGGGCTACACCTTC	CASSVQGARGYTF
TRBV11-1	TRBJ1-3	NA	NA	TGTGCCAGCAGCTCGCGCATGGAGGGAACTGGAAACACCATATATTTT	CASSSRMEGTGNTIYF
TRBV9	TRBJ2-5	NA	TRBD2	TGTGCCAGCAGCGGTACTAGCGGGGGGAGGGAGACCCAGTACTTC	CASSGTSGGRETQYF
TRBV7-9	TRBJ1-2	once	TRBD1	TGTGCCAGCAGCCTTAATAATCCTGACAGGGCCAACTATGGCTACACCTTC	CASSLNNPDRANYGYTF
TRBV6-5	TRBJ2-6	NA	NA	TGTGCCAGCAACGAGGAATCCCTCGGGGCCAACGTCCTGACTTTC	CASNEESLGANVLTF
TRBV18	TRBJ1-1	NA	NA	TGTGCCAGCTCAGGGGGCCGCGCTGGTGCGACTGAAGCTTTCTTT	CASSGGRAGATEAFF
TRBV18	TRBJ2-3	NA	NA	TGTGCCAGCTCACCACCATGGGGCGGGGGCACAGATACGCAGTATTTT	CASSPPWGGGTDTQYF
TRBV7-3	TRBJ2-2	NA	TRBD1	TGTGCCAGCAGCCCTCGACAGGGTACCGTCACCGGGGAGCTGTTTTTT	CASSPRQGTVTGELFF
TRBV27	TRBJ1-6	NA	TRBD1	TGTGCCAGCAGGGACAGGGGGTTGAACAATTCACCCCTCCACTTT	CASRDRGLNNSPLHF
TRBV5-5	TRBJ2-3	NA	TRBD1	TGTGCCAGCAGCCATGACAGGGTTCGGACAGATACGCAGTATTTT	CASSHDRVRTDTQYF
TRBV29-1	TRBJ1-4	NA	NA	TGCAGCGTGCGTCCGGGGGGCGATGGTGAAAAACTGTTTTTT	CSVRPGGDGEKLFF
TRBV5-6	TRBJ2-7	NA	NA	TGTGCCAGCAGCACCCTAGACAGGACCGTCAACGAGCAGTACTTC	CASSTLDRTVNEQYF
TRBV5-1	TRBJ1-1	NA	NA	TGCGCCAGCAGCTTATACAGAGACACTGAAGCTTTCTTT	CASSLYRDTEAFF
TRBV5-4	TRBJ2-1	NA	NA	TGTGCCAGCAGACCGGGAATACATGGTAACAATGAGCAGTTCTTC	CASRPGIHGNNEQFF
TRBV25-1	TRBJ1-2	NA	NA	TGTGCCAGCAGTGCCGGAGATAACTATGGCTACACCTTC	CASSAGDNYGYTF
TRBV19	TRBJ1-5	NA	TRBD1	TGTGCCAGTAGTATAGAAAACGACAGGGGCAATCAGCCCCAGCATTTT	CASSIENDRGNQPQHF